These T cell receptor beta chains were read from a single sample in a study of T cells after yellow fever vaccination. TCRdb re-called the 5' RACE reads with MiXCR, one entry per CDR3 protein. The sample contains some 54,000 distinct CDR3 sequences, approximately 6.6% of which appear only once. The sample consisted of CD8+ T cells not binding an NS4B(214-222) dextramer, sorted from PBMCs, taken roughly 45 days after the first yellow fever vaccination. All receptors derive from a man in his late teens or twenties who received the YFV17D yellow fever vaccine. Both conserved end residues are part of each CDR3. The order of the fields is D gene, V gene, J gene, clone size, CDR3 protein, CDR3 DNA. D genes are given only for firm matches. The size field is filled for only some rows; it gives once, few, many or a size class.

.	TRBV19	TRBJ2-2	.	CASMYLPGELFF	TGTGCCAGTATGTACCTCCCCGGGGAGCTGTTTTTT
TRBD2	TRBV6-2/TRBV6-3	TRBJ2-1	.	CASSFRSGEYNEQFF	TGTGCCAGCAGTTTCCGTAGCGGGGAGTACAATGAGCAGTTCTTC
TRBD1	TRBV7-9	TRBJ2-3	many	CASSQMTGTAYTDTQYF	TGTGCCAGCAGCCAAATGACGGGGACAGCCTACACAGATACGCAGTATTTT
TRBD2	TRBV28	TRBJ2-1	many	CASSLLGLAGGDEQFF	TGTGCCAGCAGTTTATTGGGACTAGCGGGGGGGGATGAGCAGTTCTTC
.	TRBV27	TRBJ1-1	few	CASIGLNTEAFF	TGTGCCAGTATAGGGCTGAACACTGAAGCTTTCTTT
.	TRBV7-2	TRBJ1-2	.	CASSFGPSGDYTF	TGTGCCAGCAGCTTTGGCCCATCGGGGGACTACACCTTC
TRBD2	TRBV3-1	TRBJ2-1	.	CASSQRLAFSYNEQFF	TGTGCCAGCAGCCAAAGACTAGCGTTTTCCTACAATGAGCAGTTCTTC
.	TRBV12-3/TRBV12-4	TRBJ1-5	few	CASSFAPGGINQPQHF	TGTGCCAGCAGTTTTGCCCCCGGAGGAATCAATCAGCCCCAGCATTTT
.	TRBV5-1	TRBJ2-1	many	CASSLFGGRYEQFF	TGCGCCAGCAGCTTGTTTGGGGGCCGATATGAGCAGTTCTTC
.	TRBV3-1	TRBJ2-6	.	CASSQLQGDNVLTF	TGTGCCAGCAGCCAGCTTCAGGGCGACAACGTCCTGACTTTC
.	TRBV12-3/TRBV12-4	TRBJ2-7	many	CASSFGNEQYF	TGTGCCAGCAGTTTCGGTAACGAGCAGTACTTC
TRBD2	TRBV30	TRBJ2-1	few	CAWKLAGAEQFF	TGTGCCTGGAAACTAGCGGGGGCTGAGCAGTTCTTC
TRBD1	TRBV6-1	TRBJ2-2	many	CASRARDRVTGELFF	TGTGCCAGCAGGGCCCGGGACAGGGTCACCGGGGAGCTGTTTTTT
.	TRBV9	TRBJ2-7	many	CASSARSGYEQYF	TGTGCCAGCAGCGCCCGGTCCGGGTACGAGCAGTACTTC
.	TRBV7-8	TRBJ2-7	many	CASSLDADLMGYEQYF	TGTGCCAGCAGCTTAGATGCCGACCTAATGGGTTACGAGCAGTACTTC
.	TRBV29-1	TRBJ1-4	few	CSVVRFRRDEKLFF	TGCAGCGTTGTTAGGTTTAGACGGGATGAAAAACTGTTTTTT
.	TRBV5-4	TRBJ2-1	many	CASSLEPVNNEQFF	TGTGCCAGCAGCTTGGAGCCAGTCAACAATGAGCAGTTCTTC
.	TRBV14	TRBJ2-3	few	CASSQDYFWDTQYF	TGTGCCAGCAGCCAAGATTACTTCTGGGATACGCAGTATTTT
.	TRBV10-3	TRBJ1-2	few	CAIREGDYGYTF	TGTGCCATCCGTGAGGGGGATTATGGCTACACCTTC
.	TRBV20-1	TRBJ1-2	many	CSARLWGLDYTF	TGCAGTGCTAGGTTATGGGGGTTGGACTACACCTTC
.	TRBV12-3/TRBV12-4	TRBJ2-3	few	CASSLRLTDTQYF	TGTGCCAGCAGTTTGCGGCTCACAGATACGCAGTATTTT
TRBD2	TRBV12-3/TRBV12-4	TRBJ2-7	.	CASSLEGGSYPRNEQYF	TGTGCCAGCAGTTTAGAGGGAGGGTCATACCCCCGTAACGAGCAGTACTTC
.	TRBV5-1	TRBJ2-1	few	CASSFPRREFFSYNEQFF	TGCGCCAGCAGCTTCCCACGCAGGGAGTTTTTTTCCTACAATGAGCAGTTCTTC
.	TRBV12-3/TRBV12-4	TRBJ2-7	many	CASSFQGLSSYEQYF	TGTGCCAGCAGTTTTCAGGGACTCTCCTCCTACGAGCAGTACTTC
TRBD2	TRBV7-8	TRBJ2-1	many	CASSLVLAGGYEQFF	TGTGCCAGCAGCTTAGTACTAGCGGGGGGCTATGAGCAGTTCTTC
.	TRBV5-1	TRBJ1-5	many	CASSLRPLEPQHF	TGCGCCAGCAGCTTGAGGCCGCTCGAGCCCCAGCATTTT
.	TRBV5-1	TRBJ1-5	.	CASSLDRAPGKPQHF	TGCGCCAGCAGCTTGGACAGGGCCCCAGGGAAGCCCCAGCATTTT
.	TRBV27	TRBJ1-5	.	CARSSDPNQPQHF	TGTGCCAGGAGTTCTGACCCGAATCAGCCCCAGCATTTT
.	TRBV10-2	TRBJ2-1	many	CASSERGASYNEQFF	TGCGCCAGCAGTGAGAGAGGTGCTTCCTACAATGAGCAGTTCTTC
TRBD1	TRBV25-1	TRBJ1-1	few	CASSDRQGRNTEAFF	TGTGCCAGCAGCGATCGACAGGGCCGGAACACTGAAGCTTTCTTT
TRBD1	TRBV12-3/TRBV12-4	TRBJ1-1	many	CASRQGALNTEAFF	TGTGCCAGCAGACAGGGGGCCTTGAACACTGAAGCTTTCTTT
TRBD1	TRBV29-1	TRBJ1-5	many	CSVDPDGTGLQPQHF	TGCAGCGTTGATCCGGACGGGACAGGGTTGCAGCCCCAGCATTTT
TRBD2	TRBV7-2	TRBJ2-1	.	CASSLVPSGGAGEQFF	TGTGCCAGCAGCTTAGTTCCTAGCGGGGGGGCGGGTGAGCAGTTCTTC
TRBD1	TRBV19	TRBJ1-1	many	CASSTNRGLAEAFF	TGTGCCAGTAGTACGAACAGGGGGCTCGCTGAAGCTTTCTTT
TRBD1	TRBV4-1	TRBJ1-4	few	CASSQGKGAGEKLFF	TGCGCCAGCAGCCAAGGAAAGGGGGCCGGTGAAAAACTGTTTTTT
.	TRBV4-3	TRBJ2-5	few	CASSPWTNSKETQYF	TGCGCCAGCAGCCCCTGGACGAATTCCAAGGAGACCCAGTACTTC
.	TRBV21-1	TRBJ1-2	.	CASFAYYGYTF	TGTGCCAGCTTCGCGTACTATGGCTACACCTTC
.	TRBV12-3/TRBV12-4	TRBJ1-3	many	CASSLYSGNTIYF	TGTGCCAGCAGTTTATATTCTGGAAACACCATATATTTT
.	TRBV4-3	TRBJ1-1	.	CASSQDPGLNTEAFF	TGCGCCAGCAGCCAAGATCCCGGGCTGAACACTGAAGCTTTCTTT
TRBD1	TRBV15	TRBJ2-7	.	CATSRLTRKGQDHYEQYF	TGTGCCACCAGCAGACTAACCCGAAAGGGACAGGACCATTACGAGCAGTACTTC
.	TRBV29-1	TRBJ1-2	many	CSVEAGSFYGYTF	TGCAGCGTTGAAGCCGGGAGCTTCTATGGCTACACCTTC
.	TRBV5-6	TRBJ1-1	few	CASSLESGFEAFF	TGTGCCAGCAGCTTGGAGTCAGGCTTTGAAGCTTTCTTT
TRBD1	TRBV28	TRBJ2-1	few	CASSSLRTGGVFNEQFF	TGTGCCAGCAGTTCTCTTAGGACAGGGGGCGTTTTCAATGAGCAGTTCTTC